Below are 29 T cell receptor beta chains sequenced from a single sample in a study of OX40 agonist ivuxolimab in advanced cancers. Sequencing used immunoSEQ multiplex PCR; TCRdb keeps in-frame clones, though not all of them. This sample has some 84,000 clones, with about 88% found just once. Sample: CD4+ or CD8+ T cells sorted from blood, taken in a trial of the OX40 agonist ivuxolimab. The receptors here all came from an adult with an advanced solid tumor such as melanoma, head and neck, liver or kidney cancer.

The chain joins TRBV2 to TRBJ1-2, with D perhaps TRBD1 (5 bases). The CDR3 is 14 residues long. V was pared by 5 bases and J by 0 bases, with 10 bases between. Per the germline V gene, CDR1 is SNHLY and CDR2 is FYNNEI. The CDR3: CASSRDGPNYGYTF. Here the CDR3 DNA reads TGTGCCAGCAGTCGGGACGGACCTAACTATGGCTACACCTTC.

The chain links TRBV27 to TRBJ2-3; D is unclear. Germline loops: CDR1 MNHEY, CDR2 SMNVEV (reference sequence). The CDR3 extends over 11 amino acids. The ends were cut back, 7 bases at V and 0 bases at J, with 2 bases in the middle. The CDR3 spells CASTSTDTQYF. The CDR3, as DNA: TGTGCCAGCACAAGCACAGATACGCAGTATTTT.

The chain joins TRBV29-1 to TRBJ2-1, with 12 bases fitting TRBD2. V gave up 7 bases and J gave up 6 bases; unmatched junction bases: 7. Germline V lookup: CDR1 SQVTM, CDR2 ANQGSEA. The CDR3 runs 14 residues. The CDR3 loop reads CSAAGLAGLNEQFF. As DNA, the CDR3 is TGCAGCGCTGCGGGACTAGCGGGCCTCAATGAGCAGTTCTTC.

V is TRBV7-2 and J is TRBJ2-3, with 7 nucleotides matching TRBD1. The V and J ends lost 8 bases and 4 bases, in that order; junction bases with no gene match: 9. The CDR3 extends over 14 amino acids. Germline V gives CDR1 SGHTA, CDR2 FQGNSA. The CDR3 DNA reads as TGTGCCAGCGCACGACAGGGCGGCGCAGATACGCAGTATTTT. Translation: CASARQGGADTQYF.

The chain has TRBV5-1 and TRBJ2-3; D is tentatively TRBD1 or TRBD2 (5 bases each). V shed 4 bases and J shed 2 bases, with 11 bases lying between them. Germline V gives CDR1 SGHRS, CDR2 YFSETQ. This CDR3 is 14 amino acids long. Here the CDR3 reads CASSTGPFTDTQYF. The DNA for the CDR3 is TGCGCCAGCAGCACGGGACCGTTCACAGATACGCAGTATTTT.

V usage is TRBV7-9 and J usage is TRBJ2-7; 13 bases match TRBD2. The CDR3 spans 17 residues. Germline CDR1 SEHNR, CDR2 FQNEAQ (reference sequence). The V and J ends lost 0 bases and 4 bases, in that order; junction bases with no gene match: 6. This CDR3 reads CASSLALGLAGLYEQYV. CDR3 nucleotides: TGTGCCAGCAGCTTAGCGCTGGGACTAGCGGGGTTATACGAGCAGTACGTC.

V gene TRBV7-2 combines with J gene TRBJ1-1; unclear D gene. Germline assignment: CDR1 SGHTA and CDR2 FQGNSA. The CDR3 extends over 13 amino acids. Trimming removed 6 bases at V and 1 base at J, with 9 bases between. The CDR3 spells CASSTSGNTEAFF. CDR3 in DNA: TGTGCCAGCAGTACCTCAGGGAACACTGAAGCTTTCTTT.

J is TRBJ2-2 and V is TRBV29-1; 10 nucleotides agree with TRBD1. CDR3 length equals 15 residues. The V segment lost 5 bases and the J segment 2 bases; nucleotides outside the gene matches: 5. In germline, CDR1 is SQVTM, CDR2 ANQGSEA. This CDR3 is CSVRGDRGNTGELFF. In DNA form, the CDR3 reads TGCAGCGTTAGGGGGGACAGGGGTAACACCGGGGAGCTGTTTTTT.

This chain uses TRBV29-1 with TRBJ2-7, with D tentatively TRBD2 (5 bases). The CDR3 runs 13 residues. The germline CDR1 and CDR2 sequences are SQVTM and ANQGSEA. V gave up 4 bases and J gave up 2 bases, with 12 bases separating them. The CDR3 region is CSVARGQAYEQYV. For the CDR3, the DNA is TGCAGCGTTGCCCGGGGTCAAGCCTACGAGCAGTACGTC.

The gene calls are TRBV7-2 and TRBJ1-5; no clear D gene. The germline gives CDR1 SGHTA, CDR2 FQGNSA. V was cut by 4 bases and J by 4 bases, with 8 bases left in between. The CDR3 length is 13 residues. The CDR3 here is CASSSTANQPQHF. In nucleotides, the CDR3 is TGTGCCAGCAGCTCTACAGCAAATCAGCCCCAGCATTTT. The full variable domain, completed using reference TRBV7-2 and TRBJ1-5, is GAGVSQSPSNKVTEKGKDVELRCDPISGHTALYWYRQSLGQGLEFLIYFQGNSAPDKSGLPSDRFSAERTGGSVSTLTIQRTQQEDSAVYLCASSSTANQPQHFGDGTRLSIL.

CDR3 protein: CASSQSSGNTIYF. The CDR3 DNA sequence: TGTGCCAGCAGCCAAAGCTCTGGAAACACCATATATTTT. This chain joins TRBV7-9 and TRBJ1-3; D ambiguous. Germline loops: CDR1 SEHNR, CDR2 FQNEAQ (reference sequence). The CDR3 spans 13 residues. Trimming shortened V by 5 bases and J by 0 bases, and 5 bases separated the two germline ends.

V is TRBV29-1 and J is TRBJ1-1; D not resolved. The germline gives CDR1 SQVTM, CDR2 ANQGSEA. The CDR3 is made up of 13 amino acids. V shed 1 base and J shed 0 bases, with 6 bases lying between them. The CDR3 loop reads CSVEGALNTEAFF. In nucleotides, the CDR3 is TGCAGCGTTGAAGGGGCCCTGAACACTGAAGCTTTCTTT.

The rearrangement joins TRBV28 to TRBJ2-7; 8 bases are shared with TRBD1. Germline-derived CDR1 and CDR2 are MDHEN and SYDVKM. This CDR3 is built from 14 residues. The junction had 8 bases not matched to a gene; V was cut back by 4 bases and J by 6 bases. The CDR3 nucleotides read TGTGCCAGCAGTTCCACCAGGGGGCGCCGCGAGCAGTACGTC. Its protein is CASSSTRGRREQYV.

The CDR3 region has the DNA TGTGCCAGCAGTCAGGGACTAGCGGGGGGGCAGTTCTTC. Its translation: CASSQGLAGGQFF. This chain uses TRBV6-5 with TRBJ2-1; TRBD2 matches at 15 bases. Germline V gene lookup returns CDR1 MNHEY and CDR2 SVGAGI. Unmatched junction bases numbered 2, after V lost 5 bases and J lost 12 bases. This CDR3 is 13 amino acids long.

The chain recombines TRBV6-6 with TRBJ1-6; D is undetermined. The CDR3 has 14 residues. Per germline, CDR1 MNHNY and CDR2 SVGAGI (reference sequence). V was clipped by 5 bases and J by 14 bases, with 19 bases between them. The CDR3 bases are TGTGCCAGCAGTCCGGACGGACCTGGGATGGCCCTCCACTTT. It translates to CASSPDGPGMALHF.

The chain recombines TRBV2 with TRBJ2-5, with 8 bases identical to TRBD2. Looked up from germline, CDR1 is SNHLY and CDR2 is FYNNEI. The CDR3 loop spans 13 amino acids. J gave up 4 bases and V 5 bases, and 3 bases lay outside the gene matches. This CDR3 is CASSRGLVETQYF. In DNA form, the CDR3 reads TGTGCCAGCAGTCGGGGACTAGTAGAGACCCAGTACTTC.

This chain joins TRBV7-3 and TRBJ2-3; 15 bases align to TRBD2. V trimming: 5 bases; J trimming: 3 bases; junction bases outside the gene matches: 3. The CDR3 has 16 amino acids. Looked up from germline, CDR1 is SGHTA and CDR2 is FQGTGA. The CDR3 is CASSTGTSGRTDTQYF. The DNA for the CDR3 is TGTGCCAGCAGCACTGGGACTAGCGGGAGGACAGATACGCAGTATTTT. The entire variable domain, with the rest obtained from reference TRBV7-3 and TRBJ2-3, is as follows: GAGVSQTPSNKVTEKGKYVELRCDPISGHTALYWYRQSLGQGPEFLIYFQGTGAADDSGLPNDRFFAVRPEGSVSTLKIQRTERGDSAVYLCASSTGTSGRTDTQYFGPGTRLTVL.

The chain has TRBV4-1 and TRBJ1-5; D not resolved. V was pared by 0 bases and J by 5 bases, with 11 bases between. In germline, CDR1 is MGHRA, CDR2 YSYEKL. This CDR3 is built from 15 residues. CDR3 nucleotides: TGCGCCAGCAGCCAAGAGTCCGGGTACGATCAGCCCCAGCATTTT. Protein product: CASSQESGYDQPQHF.

This rearrangement joins TRBV18 to TRBJ2-3, with TRBD2 identical over 7 bases. Germline CDR1 KGHSH, CDR2 LQKENI. The CDR3 is 14 amino acids. The trim removed 1 base at V and 4 bases at J, leaving 2 bases unmatched. CDR3 sequence (DNA): TGTGCCAGCTCACCACGGGGGGGTGCAGATACGCAGTATTTT. Protein: CASSPRGGADTQYF.

Worth noting for this clone: A junction end diverges from the germline sequence, so it may reflect a read error. The rearrangement joins TRBV18 to TRBJ1-5; possible D gene TRBD1, 6 bases. CDR1 is KGHSH, CDR2 LQKENI, per germline. The CDR3 length is 15 residues. The chain's CDR3 is CASSGLQGRDQPQHF. CDR3 bases: TGTGCCAGCTCAGGATTACAGGGAAGAGATCAACCCCAGCATTTT.

The chain has TRBV30 and TRBJ2-7; D is ambiguous. Trimming pared 1 base from V and 1 base from J, leaving 2 bases between. Per germline, CDR1 GTSNPN and CDR2 SVGIG (reference sequence). This CDR3 region has 11 residues. CDR3 sequence (DNA): TGTGCCTGGAGTGAATCCTACGAGCAGTACTTC. Translated, it gives CAWSESYEQYF.

This chain links TRBV5-8 with TRBJ1-1; no firm D call. Germline CDR1 and CDR2: SGHTS and YDEGEE. With 2 bases removed from V and 2 bases from J, the gap between germline ends came to 10 bases. The CDR3 spans 14 residues. The CDR3, as DNA: TGTGCCAGCAGCTTTTCGAACAGAAACACTGAAGCTTTCTTT. Its translation is CASSFSNRNTEAFF.

The genes are TRBV9 and TRBJ1-3; the D is unclear. CDR1 is SGDLS and CDR2 is YYNGEE in the germline V gene. Trimming left V 3 bases short and J 2 bases short, with 12 bases between. This CDR3 has 15 residues. The CDR3 spells CASSAGVLTGNTIYF. The CDR3, as DNA: TGTGCCAGCAGCGCCGGGGTTCTGACTGGAAACACCATATATTTT.

This chain joins TRBV7-2 and TRBJ1-4, with TRBD1 matching 11 bases. Germline V gene lookup returns CDR1 SGHTA and CDR2 FQGNSA. CDR3 length: 14 amino acids. Trimming at V came to 5 bases and at J to 10 bases, leaving 6 bases not matched to a gene. The CDR3 DNA follows: TGTGCCAGCAGCGGGGGACAGGGGGTCGGAAAACTGTTTTTT. Encoded protein: CASSGGQGVGKLFF.

The chain joins TRBV18 to TRBJ2-1; 8 nucleotides agree with TRBD1. The CDR3 extends over 16 amino acids. With V trimmed by 5 bases and J by 6 bases, 12 bases remained unmatched. Germline V gene sequence: CDR1 KGHSH, CDR2 LQKENI. The CDR3 here is CASSSQTGAPSNEQFF. The DNA of the CDR3 is TGTGCCAGCTCATCGCAGACAGGGGCCCCTAGCAATGAGCAGTTCTTC. The full variable domain, rest sourced from reference TRBV18 and TRBJ2-1, is NAGVMQNPRHLVRRRGQEARLRCSPMKGHSHVYWYRQLPEEGLKFMVYLQKENIIDESGMPKERFSAEFPKEGPSILRIQQVVRGDSAAYFCASSSQTGAPSNEQFFGPGTRLTVL.

The J gene is TRBJ2-7, the V gene TRBV4-1, with 15 bases fitting TRBD2. The CDR3 runs 22 residues. J gave up 3 bases and V 4 bases, and 22 bases lay outside the gene matches. Germline-derived CDR1 and CDR2 are MGHRA and YSYEKL. The CDR3 sequence: CASSLYYIGTSGRRGLVYEQYF. The CDR3 coding sequence is TGCGCCAGCAGCCTTTACTATATCGGGACTAGCGGGAGGCGTGGGCTGGTCTACGAGCAGTACTTC.

The rearrangement links TRBV7-3 to TRBJ1-1; 7 bases line up with TRBD1. Germline CDR1 SGHTA, CDR2 FQGTGA. The CDR3 covers 14 residues. V shed 2 bases and J 4 bases; nucleotides not matched to a gene: 4. CDR3 in DNA: TGTGCCAGCAGCTTATCGGCAGGGGGCACTGAAGCTTTCTTT. This encodes CASSLSAGGTEAFF.

CDR3 protein: CATSRAGGNYEQYF. Here the CDR3 DNA reads TGTGCCACCAGCAGAGCGGGTGGGAACTACGAGCAGTACTTC. The V call is TRBV15, the J call TRBJ2-7; D unclear. In germline, CDR1 is LNHNV, CDR2 YYDKDF (reference sequence). This CDR3 is 14 amino acids long. Trimming cost V 1 base and J 3 bases, with 10 bases left between them.

This chain's CDR3 is CASSVGPGAKNIQYF. CDR3 bases: TGTGCCAGCAGCGTAGGTCCGGGGGCCAAAAACATTCAGTACTTC. The chain combines TRBV9 with TRBJ2-4; perhaps TRBD2 as D (5 bases). V gave up 0 bases and J gave up 1 base, with 8 bases separating them. The CDR3 runs to 15 residues. Germline V CDR1 and CDR2: SGDLS, YYNGEE.